Given below is one T cell receptor (beta chain) in context. These data originate in a study of preoperative IRX-2 immunotherapy in early breast cancer. The CDR3 is made up of 14 amino acids. With 4 bases removed from V and 5 bases from J, the gap between germline ends came to 12 bases. Per germline, CDR1 LNHDA and CDR2 SQIVND (reference sequence). Indicated treatment: preoperative locoregional IRX-2 cytokine immunotherapy. This phase Ib study tested locoregional IRX-2 cytokine immunotherapy given before surgery. Measured with immunoSEQ multiplex PCR; TCRdb has only the in-frame clones, and not every one. The table has 39,000 or so clones, around 77% seen once.

This chain joins TRBV19 and TRBJ1-3; maybe TRBD1 (6 bases). The TCR was taken from a human donor with breast cancer. The sample here was tumor tissue, taken after IRX-2 immunotherapy. CDR3 in amino acids: CASSKQGARNTIYF. CDR3 bases: TGTGCCAGTAGTAAACAGGGAGCCCGAAACACCATATATTTT.